The 20 T cell receptor beta chains reported below all come from one sample, sequenced in a study of regulatory T cells in long-lasting Graves disease listed by TCRdb under 2021. Library preparation employed multiplex PCR. TCRdb lists the instrument as Illumina HiSeq 4000. To build TCR beta libraries, CDR3 regions were amplified by Arm-PCR using iRepertoire HTBI primers. TCRdb reran the public reads through fastp at Q25 and MiXCR, keeping productive beta chains. Each entry merges the rows of one CDR3 protein and shows their most common DNA and genes. The sample table shows 580,000 or so distinct CDR3 sequences, and roughly 16% are seen once. The ten most abundant clones make up approximately 12% of the sample. The time point tag for this specimen amounts to: newly diagnosed GD, antithyroid drugs for less than 3 months. For both TCR sequencing and RNA sequencing, RNA was extracted from PBMCs using TRIzol.

The data were also submitted as part of a second study, on T cells in Graves' hyperthyroidism and ophthalmopathy.

Here the sequenced sample was peripheral blood mononuclear cells (PBMCs), taken at new diagnosis, from a patient treated with antithyroid drugs. The receptors were sampled from a man aged 18 to 30 with Graves disease. Donor details come from another sample of the same person, matched by shared clones.

This clonotype occurred many times. This sequence joins TRBV6-1 and TRBJ2-7; 7 bases are shared with TRBD1. The V and J ends lost 4 bases and 3 bases, in that order; junction bases with no gene match: 9. This CDR3 spans 15 amino acids. The V gene's germline CDR1 is MNHNS and CDR2 SASEGT. The DNA for the CDR3 is TGTGCCAGCAGTGCTCCAACGAGGGGGCGCTACGAGCAGTACTTC. This gives the protein CASSAPTRGRYEQYF.

The chain joins TRBV27 to TRBJ2-7; possible D gene TRBD2, 5 bases. The CDR3 is made up of 15 amino acids. V lost 7 bases to trimming and J lost 0 bases, with 16 bases between them. CDR1 MNHEY and CDR2 SMNVEV come from the germline V gene (reference sequence). The CDR3 DNA reads as TGTGCCAGCAAACTAGGCGGTAGGAGCTCCTACGAGCAGTACTTC. Protein: CASKLGGRSSYEQYF.

This clonotype appeared a few times. This chain connects TRBV28 to TRBJ1-3; 8 bases are shared with TRBD1. The CDR3 spans 15 residues. The junction had 3 bases not matched to a gene; V was cut back by 5 bases and J by 0 bases. CDR1 and CDR2 (germline): MDHEN, SYDVKM. The CDR3 protein is CASSRDRNSGNTIYF. As DNA, the CDR3 is TGTGCCAGCAGTCGGGACAGGAACTCTGGAAACACCATATATTTT.

The V and J genes are TRBV7-9 and TRBJ2-2; 7 nucleotides match TRBD1. Germline V gives CDR1 SEHNR, CDR2 FQNEAQ (reference sequence). The CDR3 contains 17 residues. V lost 5 bases, J lost 0 bases, and 9 bases stayed unmatched. CDR3 nucleotide sequence: TGTGCCAGCAGCCCACGCGGACAGGCGGCGAACACCGGGGAGCTGTTTTTT. Amino acid sequence: CASSPRGQAANTGELFF.

This clonotype was picked up a small number of times. The chain uses TRBV20-1 and TRBJ1-5; D may be TRBD1 (5 bases). This CDR3 has 16 residues. Trimming took off 3 bases at V and 0 bases at J, with 15 bases between the two ends. CDR1 and CDR2 (germline): DFQATT, SNEGSKA (reference sequence). This CDR3 is CSASSYSGTSNQPQHF. The DNA for the CDR3 is TGCAGTGCTAGCTCTTATTCGGGGACTAGCAATCAGCCCCAGCATTTT.

This clonotype was observed at least ten times. V and J are TRBV5-1 and TRBJ2-1; a possible D gene is TRBD2 (7 bases). The V gene's germline CDR1 is SGHRS and CDR2 YFSETQ. The CDR3 covers 16 residues. V was clipped by 0 bases and J by 5 bases, with 15 bases between them. The CDR3 DNA is TGCGCCAGCAGCTTGGCCGAGGGGGGGTGGAACAATGAGCAGTTCTTC. Its protein is CASSLAEGGWNNEQFF. Full variable domain (missing parts from reference TRBV5-1 and TRBJ2-1): KAGVTQTPRYLIKTRGQQVTLSCSPISGHRSVSWYQQTPGQGLQFLFEYFSETQRNKGNFPGRFSGRQFSNSRSEMNVSTLELGDSALYLCASSLAEGGWNNEQFFGPGTRLTVL.

This clonotype has only a few counts. The chain is built from TRBV6-5 and TRBJ2-3; possible D gene TRBD2, 6 bases. Germline-derived CDR1 and CDR2 are MNHEY and SVGAGI. CDR3 length equals 15 residues. V lost 0 bases to trimming and J lost 7 bases, with 14 bases between them. The CDR3 here is CASSYSPRRGYTQYF. The CDR3 DNA follows: TGTGCCAGCAGTTACTCCCCCCGCCGGGGGTATACGCAGTATTTT.

This clonotype was recorded at least ten times. This chain joins TRBV7-3 and TRBJ2-6, with a possible D match to TRBD2 (6 bases). The CDR3 spans 15 residues. V dropped 5 bases and J dropped 2 bases, with 10 bases sitting between them. Germline CDR1 reads SGHTA; CDR2 reads FQGTGA. DNA for the CDR3: TGTGCCAGCAGCCCCGGCGGGGCTGGGGCCAACGTCCTGACTTTC. This codes for CASSPGGAGANVLTF.

This clonotype was seen ten or more times. The J gene is TRBJ2-1, the V gene TRBV30; 13 bases agree with TRBD2. Germline values: CDR1 GTSNPN, CDR2 SVGIG (reference sequence). The CDR3 extends over 15 amino acids. After removal of 1 base from V and 14 bases from J, the junction contained 11 bases not matched to a gene. The CDR3 DNA reads TGTGCCTGGAGTGGGGGGACTAGCGGGACACCAAAGGAGTTCTTC. Translating it yields CAWSGGTSGTPKEFF.

This clonotype showed up many times. The chain employs TRBV12-3 or TRBV12-4 and TRBJ2-5, with TRBD2 identical over 8 bases. After removal of 7 bases from V and 1 base from J, the junction contained 5 bases not matched to a gene. CDR3 length: 14 residues. CDR3: CASTSGGPQETQYF. Here the CDR3 DNA reads TGTGCCAGCACCTCGGGGGGGCCCCAAGAGACCCAGTACTTC.

Comment on this clonotype: A read error may explain this, as a much larger clone is one base away. No conserved phenylalanine or tryptophan ends this CDR3, so it is likely a read error. The CDR3 nucleotides read TGTGCCAGCAGCCCCTCCCGTGAGGGCGAAGTCGAGCAGTACCTC. The encoded protein is CASSPSREGEVEQYL. The rearrangement links TRBV6-1 to TRBJ2-7, with a possible D match to TRBD2 (5 bases). The CDR3 contains 15 residues. The germline CDR1 and CDR2 sequences are MNHNS and SASEGT. Trimming cost V 6 bases and J 6 bases, with 21 bases left between them.

This clonotype was detected many times. V and J are TRBV11-1 and TRBJ2-7, with TRBD1 matching over 7 bases. V shed 5 bases and J 3 bases; nucleotides not matched to a gene: 7. Germline V gene data show CDR1 as SGHAT and CDR2 as FQDESV (reference sequence). This CDR3 has 14 residues. CDR3 sequence reads: CASSPDRLDYEQYF. CDR3 nucleotide sequence: TGTGCCAGCAGCCCGGACAGGCTAGACTACGAGCAGTACTTC. The variable domain in full, completed from reference TRBV11-1 and TRBJ2-7, reads EAEVAQSPRYKITEKSQAVAFWCDPISGHATLYWYRQILGQGPELLVQFQDESVVDDSQLPKDRFSAERLKGVDSTLKIQPAELGDSAMYLCASSPDRLDYEQYFGPGTRLTVT.

On this clonotype: This could be a read error, since a much larger clone is one nucleotide away. The chain combines TRBV28 with TRBJ2-7; tentative D call: TRBD2 (5 bases). The end of the DNA fits TRBJ2-5 better, so the J call may be wrong. Germline V gene sequence: CDR1 MDHEN, CDR2 SYDVKM. The CDR3 spans 16 residues. CDR3 in DNA: TGTGCCAGCAGTGAATTAGCGAGAGGCCTGGTGGAGACCCAGTACTTC. Amino acid sequence: CASSELARGLVETQYF.

This clonotype was counted at least ten times. This chain uses TRBV18 with TRBJ2-7; D is undetermined. Trimming removed 3 bases at V and 3 bases at J, with 9 bases between. In germline, CDR1 is KGHSH, CDR2 LQKENI. This CDR3 is 13 amino acids long. CDR3 nucleotide sequence: TGTGCCAGCTCACCGGCCACGTACTACGAGCAGTACTTC. Translating gives CASSPATYYEQYF.

This clonotype has a count of ten or more. This sequence joins TRBV5-1 and TRBJ1-2; perhaps TRBD1 as D (6 bases). V was pared by 5 bases and J by 4 bases, with 24 bases between. Germline values: CDR1 SGHRS, CDR2 YFSETQ. This CDR3 region has 17 residues. CDR3 in DNA: TGCGCCAGCAGAATAACAATAAATCCGGACAGACCCTATGGCTACACCTTC. This sequence encodes CASRITINPDRPYGYTF.

The chain has TRBV10-2 and TRBJ1-2; D gene ambiguous. The V gene lost 2 bases and the J gene lost 6 bases, with 10 bases spanning the gap. In germline, CDR1 is WSHSY, CDR2 SAAADI. The CDR3 extends over 13 amino acids. The CDR3 reads CASSEASVNGYTF. The CDR3 DNA follows: TGCGCCAGCAGTGAGGCCTCAGTGAATGGCTACACCTTC.

The CDR3 reads CASSALAGGTDNEQFF. The CDR3 nucleotides read TGTGCCAGCAGCGCACTAGCGGGAGGCACTGACAATGAGCAGTTCTTC. This rearrangement joins TRBV7-9 to TRBJ2-1; 12 positions match TRBD2. Germline V lookup: CDR1 SEHNR, CDR2 FQNEAQ (reference sequence). CDR3 size: 16 residues. J was trimmed by 5 bases and V by 5 bases; bases with no gene match: 7.

The chain carries TRBV6-1 and TRBJ1-5; D is uncertain. CDR1 MNHNS and CDR2 SASEGT come from the germline V gene. The ends were cut back, 4 bases at V and 7 bases at J, with 26 bases in the middle. The CDR3 runs 18 residues. The DNA of the CDR3 is TGTGCCAGCAGTGCAGACCCAAAAACAGCGATCCATAGCCAGCCCCAGCATTTT. This sequence encodes CASSADPKTAIHSQPQHF.

This clonotype appeared many times. The CDR3 coding sequence is TGCAGTGCTATAAGGGCTCCTGCCGGGTACGAGCAGTACTTC. Translation: CSAIRAPAGYEQYF. V usage is TRBV20-1 and J usage is TRBJ2-7; D gene unclear. This CDR3 is built from 14 residues. V was trimmed by 4 bases and J by 4 bases, leaving 17 bases between them. In germline, CDR1 is DFQATT, CDR2 SNEGSKA (reference sequence).

This rearrangement joins TRBV27 to TRBJ1-5; 7 nucleotides match TRBD1. This CDR3 is 14 amino acids long. Germline CDR1 MNHEY, CDR2 SMNVEV (reference sequence). The V gene end was trimmed by 4 bases and the J gene end by 7 bases; junction bases not matched to a gene: 7. This CDR3 reads CASSSDRVGQPQHF. The CDR3 coding sequence is TGTGCCAGCAGTTCCGACAGGGTAGGCCAGCCCCAGCATTTT.